These 13 T cell receptor beta chains came from one sample sequenced in a study of early T cells in non-severe SARS-CoV-2 infection. One entry per CDR3 protein results from TCRdb running MiXCR on the 5' RACE reads. The table has fewer than 75,000 distinct CDR3 sequences, around 18% seen once; the top ten hold roughly 10%. The specimen was whole blood, collected at baseline. These receptors came from an adult who was a healthcare worker with PCR-confirmed SARS-CoV-2 infection or an uninfected control (not recorded which).

This clonotype showed up just a few times. V is TRBV7-2 and J is TRBJ2-5; D perhaps matches TRBD2 (6 bases). Germline V CDR1 and CDR2: SGHTA, FQGNSA. CDR3 size: 14 residues. Trimming stripped 6 bases from V and 2 bases from J, with 13 bases between. CDR3 sequence reads: CASRHAREQETQYF. The CDR3, as DNA: TGTGCCAGCAGACATGCCCGGGAGCAAGAGACCCAGTACTTC.

This clonotype appeared many times. The J gene is TRBJ2-7, the V gene TRBV3-1; D remains ambiguous. Germline CDR1 is LGHDT and CDR2 is YNNKEL (reference sequence). This CDR3 contains 14 residues. V dropped 1 base and J dropped 2 bases, with 9 bases sitting between them. CDR3 sequence: CASSQVGGAYEQYF. The CDR3 bases are TGTGCCAGCAGCCAAGTCGGCGGTGCCTACGAGCAGTACTTC.

This clonotype was picked up a small number of times. The chain has TRBV29-1 and TRBJ2-7, with a weak D call TRBD1 (5 bases). This CDR3 spans 11 amino acids. V was shortened by 7 bases and J by 0 bases, with 7 bases between the two germline ends. Germline CDR1 and CDR2: SQVTM and ANQGSEA. The CDR3 reads CSADISYEQYF. The CDR3, as DNA: TGCAGCGCGGACATCTCCTACGAGCAGTACTTC.

This clonotype rates as large. This chain links TRBV20-1 with TRBJ2-5; D possibly corresponds to TRBD2 (6 bases). From germline, CDR1 is DFQATT and CDR2 SNEGSKA (reference sequence). V was cut by 4 bases and J by 7 bases, with 19 bases left in between. The length of the CDR3 is 14 residues. Here the CDR3 reads CSAKREIVTGTQYF. CDR3 nucleotides: TGCAGTGCTAAACGGGAGATAGTGACTGGGACCCAGTACTTC.

This clonotype has just a few counts. The V and J genes are TRBV5-5 and TRBJ2-7; D unclear. CDR3 length equals 14 residues. Germline-derived CDR1 and CDR2 are SGHKS and YYEKEE (reference sequence). Trimming pared 0 bases from V and 0 bases from J, leaving 7 bases between. CDR3 protein: CASSLGAVSYEQYF. In DNA, the CDR3 is TGTGCCAGCAGCTTGGGGGCGGTCTCCTACGAGCAGTACTTC.

The J gene is TRBJ2-7, the V gene TRBV27; 10 positions agree with TRBD1. With V trimmed by 6 bases and J by 6 bases, 8 bases remained unmatched. The CDR3 is 14 residues long. Per the germline V gene, CDR1 is MNHEY and CDR2 is SMNVEV (reference sequence). The CDR3 sequence is CASSRGQGGSEQYF. CDR3 in DNA: TGTGCCAGCAGCCGCGGACAGGGGGGCTCCGAGCAGTACTTC.

The chain couples TRBV6-2 or TRBV6-3 to TRBJ2-5; D not certain. With 8 bases removed from V and 4 bases from J, the gap between germline ends came to 5 bases. The germline V gene has CDR1 MNHEY and CDR2 SVGEGT. This CDR3 is 10 amino acids long. CDR3 loop: CASGGETQYF. Written as DNA, the CDR3 is TGTGCCAGCGGTGGAGAGACCCAGTACTTC.

The genes are TRBV29-1 and TRBJ2-5; TRBD1 matches 12 bases. The CDR3 is made up of 16 amino acids. Germline V CDR1 and CDR2: SQVTM, ANQGSEA. V was clipped by 8 bases and J by 5 bases; unmatched bases: 15. DNA for the CDR3: TGCAGCCTCAATGGAAAGGGACAGGGGGCTCTTGAGACCCAGTACTTC. Translating gives CSLNGKGQGALETQYF.

This clonotype was seen at least ten times. V and J are TRBV20-1 and TRBJ2-5, with TRBD2 identical over 10 bases. Germline loops: CDR1 DFQATT, CDR2 SNEGSKA (reference sequence). V was pared by 3 bases and J by 3 bases, with 10 bases of the junction left unmatched. This CDR3 spans 16 amino acids. The CDR3 sequence: CSASNSGGAGEETQYF. In DNA, the CDR3 is TGCAGTGCTAGCAACAGCGGGGGGGCCGGAGAAGAGACCCAGTACTTC.

The J gene is TRBJ1-3, the V gene TRBV6-6; the D is unclear. Looked up from germline, CDR1 is MNHNY and CDR2 is SVGAGI (reference sequence). There are 17 residues in the CDR3. The V gene lost 2 bases and the J gene lost 0 bases, with 14 bases spanning the gap. Here the CDR3 reads CASSYREGWSSGNTIYF. The CDR3 DNA reads TGTGCCAGCAGTTACCGCGAGGGCTGGAGCTCTGGAAACACCATATATTTT.

This clonotype was observed at least ten times. The chain recombines TRBV5-5 with TRBJ1-2, with 9 positions matching TRBD1. This CDR3 region has 15 residues. Germline values: CDR1 SGHKS, CDR2 YYEKEE (reference sequence). With 4 bases clipped from V and 5 bases from J, the junction kept 9 bases outside the gene matches. This CDR3 reads CASSRAGQGPYGYTF. The CDR3 DNA follows: TGTGCCAGCAGCCGTGCCGGACAGGGGCCTTATGGCTACACCTTC.

V gene TRBV6-1 combines with J gene TRBJ2-3; D is perhaps TRBD1 (5 bases). The CDR3 is 16 residues long. Deletions cut 7 bases from V and 2 bases from J, with 19 bases between. Germline CDR1 MNHNS, CDR2 SASEGT. The CDR3 DNA follows: TGTGCCAGCAAGACGAATCAGGGAAGATCCACAGATACGCAGTATTTT. Protein product: CASKTNQGRSTDTQYF.

In this sample, this clonotype turned up a few times. The chain carries TRBV20-1 and TRBJ2-4, with 7 bases that match TRBD1. V was pared by 0 bases and J by 7 bases, with 6 bases of the junction left unmatched. This CDR3 has 14 residues. CDR1 is DFQATT, CDR2 SNEGSKA, per germline (reference sequence). As DNA, the CDR3 is TGCAGTGCTAGAGAAACCGGGACAGCCAACATTCAGTACTTC. Encoded protein: CSARETGTANIQYF.